Listed below are T cell receptor beta chains from one sample, sequenced in a study of cytomegalovirus exposure and HLA in healthy donors. The table came from immunoSEQ multiplex PCR; TCRdb's copy has only in-frame clones and leaves some out. In the table there are 150,000 to 200,000 clones, about three quarters of which are singletons. Sequencing used PBMCs. The receptors shown here come from a woman aged 40 to 50 in good health and CMV-seropositive. The CDR3 runs from the conserved cysteine through the conserved F or W. A D gene is named only where the DNA matches it firmly. Size is omitted from some rows. Given values are once, few, many or a class for expanded clones.

NA | TRBJ2-3 | TRBV30 | NA | CAWAVADSRDTQYF | TGTGCCTGGGCAGTGGCGGACAGTCGGGATACGCAGTATTTT
NA | TRBJ2-7 | TRBV19 | NA | CASSIVLSGEQYF | TGTGCCAGTAGTATAGTCCTGTCGGGCGAGCAGTACTTC
TRBD1 | TRBJ1-1 | TRBV2 | NA | CASSAQGETEAFF | TGTGCCAGCAGTGCCCAGGGGGAGACTGAAGCTTTCTTT
NA | TRBJ2-5 | TRBV7-9 | NA | CASSLAGASDF | TGTGCCAGCAGCTTAGCTGGGGCCTCCGACTTC
TRBD1 | TRBJ1-2 | TRBV2 | NA | CASRTGQGYGYTF | TGTGCCAGCAGGACCGGACAGGGGTATGGCTACACCTTC
TRBD2 | TRBJ2-7 | TRBV9 | NA | CASSVGLATNEQYF | TGTGCCAGCAGCGTCGGACTAGCGACAAACGAGCAGTACTTC
NA | TRBJ2-1 | TRBV7-9 | NA | CASSLGVWTTYNEQFF | TGTGCCAGCAGCTTAGGGGTCTGGACTACTTACAATGAGCAGTTCTTC
NA | TRBJ1-2 | TRBV9 | once | CASSVSGNYGYTF | TGTGCCAGCAGCGTTTCAGGGAACTATGGCTACACCTTC
TRBD2 | TRBJ2-1 | TRBV4-3 | NA | CASSQDTGGSYNEQFF | TGCGCCAGCAGCCAAGATACGGGGGGCTCCTACAATGAGCAGTTCTTC
TRBD2 | TRBJ2-6 | TRBV4-2 | NA | CASSQRTSGSSGANVLTF | TGTGCCAGCAGCCAACGGACTAGCGGGAGTTCTGGGGCCAACGTCCTGACTTTC
NA | TRBJ1-2 | TRBV21-1 | NA | CASSKGQGSYGYTF | TGTGCCAGCAGCAAGGGACAGGGCTCCTATGGCTACACCTTC
NA | TRBJ1-2 | TRBV7-8 | once | CASSLTGATYGYTF | TGTGCCAGCAGCTTAACAGGAGCCACCTATGGCTACACCTTC
TRBD1 | TRBJ1-1 | TRBV5-1 | NA | CASSLYTPGQGNTEAFF | TGCGCCAGCAGCTTATATACTCCGGGACAGGGGAATACTGAAGCTTTCTTT
TRBD1 | TRBJ2-7 | TRBV5-5 | NA | CASSLDRGYEQYF | TGTGCCAGCAGCCTGGACAGGGGATACGAGCAGTACTTC
NA | TRBJ2-1 | TRBV7-9 | NA | CASSLGSGPYNEQFF | TGTGCCAGCAGCTTAGGTAGTGGTCCTTACAATGAGCAGTTCTTC
TRBD1 | TRBJ1-5 | TRBV27 | NA | CASSPGQGGQPQHF | TGTGCCAGCAGTCCGGGACAGGGCGGGCAGCCCCAGCATTTT
TRBD1 | TRBJ1-2 | TRBV4-3 | once | CASSQDLRGGYTF | TGCGCCAGCAGCCAAGACCTCAGGGGGGGCTACACCTTC
TRBD1 | TRBJ2-7 | TRBV7-2 | NA | CASSFLGTQGGTYEQYF | TGTGCCAGCAGCTTTTTGGGCACACAGGGGGGAACCTACGAGCAGTACTTC
NA | TRBJ1-5 | TRBV7-2 | NA | CASSWGGGSNQPQHF | TGTGCCAGCAGCTGGGGGGGTGGTAGCAATCAGCCCCAGCATTTT
NA | TRBJ2-3 | TRBV5-1 | NA | CASRMGSGTDTQYF | TGCGCCAGCAGAATGGGGAGTGGCACAGATACGCAGTATTTT
TRBD1 | TRBJ2-4 | TRBV5-1 | NA | CASSLRTGQNIQYF | TGCGCCAGCAGCCTGCGGACAGGGCAAAACATTCAGTACTTC
TRBD2 | TRBJ2-3 | TRBV28 | NA | CASSLAGGPTDTQYF | TGTGCCAGCAGTTTAGCGGGGGGACCCACAGATACGCAGTATTTT
TRBD2 | TRBJ2-3 | TRBV7-2 | NA | CASSLWDYLTDTQYF | TGTGCCAGCAGCTTATGGGACTACCTAACAGATACGCAGTATTTT
TRBD2 | TRBJ2-1 | TRBV30 | NA | CAWSSPGSGRTHNEQFF | TGTGCCTGGAGTTCCCCGGGGAGCGGGAGGACGCACAATGAGCAGTTCTTC
NA | TRBJ1-4 | TRBV19 | NA | CASTQRTDNEKLFF | TGTGCCAGTACCCAGAGGACTGATAATGAAAAACTGTTTTTT
TRBD1 | TRBJ1-5 | TRBV23-1 | NA | CAIDRGQGNSQPQHF | TGCGCCATCGACCGGGGACAGGGTAATAGTCAGCCCCAGCATTTT
NA | TRBJ2-7 | TRBV7-8 | NA | CASSRQATYEQYF | TGTGCCAGCAGCAGACAGGCTACCTACGAGCAGTACTTC
TRBD1 | TRBJ1-2 | TRBV5-5 | NA | CASSSSGTGGNYGYTF | TGTGCCAGCAGCTCCTCCGGGACAGGGGGGAACTATGGCTACACCTTC
NA | TRBJ2-3 | TRBV9 | NA | CASSVGASVRGDTQYF | TGTGCCAGCAGCGTAGGAGCTAGCGTCCGGGGGGATACGCAGTATTTT
NA | TRBJ2-7 | TRBV30 | NA | CAWGTAYEQYF | TGTGCCTGGGGGACTGCCTACGAGCAGTACTTC
NA | TRBJ1-1 | TRBV4-1 | NA | CASSQEGQGYTEAFF | TGCGCCAGCAGCCAAGAGGGGCAGGGGTACACTGAAGCTTTCTTT
NA | TRBJ2-1 | TRBV27 | once | CASSPNSGYEQFF | TGTGCCAGCAGTCCTAACAGCGGCTATGAGCAGTTCTTC
TRBD1 | TRBJ2-7 | TRBV6-5 | NA | CASSYFGQGAREQYF | TGTGCCAGCAGTTACTTCGGACAGGGGGCGCGGGAGCAGTACTTC
TRBD2 | TRBJ2-3 | TRBV4-3 | NA | CASSPPPASGGYTHDTQYF | TGCGCCAGCAGCCCCCCCCCAGCTAGCGGGGGGTACACACACGATACGCAGTATTTT
NA | TRBJ1-4 | TRBV28 | many | CASSLRTGRGEKLFF | TGTGCCAGCAGTCTACGGACCGGCCGGGGAGAAAAACTGTTTTTT
NA | TRBJ2-7 | TRBV30 | once | CAWSQRPSIYEQYF | TGTGCCTGGAGCCAGCGGCCTAGTATCTACGAGCAGTACTTC
TRBD1 | TRBJ2-7 | TRBV12-5 | NA | CASGWTGGWEQYF | TGTGCTAGTGGTTGGACAGGGGGCTGGGAGCAGTACTTC
TRBD1 | TRBJ2-1 | TRBV30 | few | CAWSSDRGWNEQFF | TGTGCCTGGAGTTCGGACAGGGGGTGGAATGAGCAGTTCTTC
NA | TRBJ2-1 | TRBV10-2 | NA | CASSDPGDSYNEQFF | TGCGCCAGCAGTGATCCGGGGGACTCCTACAATGAGCAGTTCTTC
NA | TRBJ1-3 | TRBV7-8 | NA | CASSLGTGPGNTIYF | TGTGCCAGCAGCTTAGGTACAGGGCCTGGAAACACCATATATTTT
TRBD1 | TRBJ1-4 | TRBV28 | NA | CASIPAGTGHEKLFF | TGTGCCAGCATTCCGGCCGGGACAGGACATGAAAAACTGTTTTTT
TRBD1 | TRBJ2-7 | TRBV30 | NA | CAWSVLGQGAGEQYF | TGTGCCTGGAGTGTACTTGGGCAGGGGGCGGGGGAGCAGTACTTC
TRBD2 | TRBJ2-3 | TRBV6-5 | NA | CASSLAGATDTQYF | TGTGCCAGCAGTCTAGCGGGGGCCACAGATACGCAGTATTTT
NA | TRBJ2-3 | TRBV9 | once | CASSVGGLSTDTQYF | TGTGCCAGCAGCGTAGGGGGACTGAGCACAGATACGCAGTATTTT
NA | TRBJ2-3 | TRBV18 | NA | CASSSQEQGSTDTQYF | TGTGCCAGCTCATCCCAGGAGCAGGGGAGCACAGATACGCAGTATTTT